This is a list of T cell receptor beta chains from one sample in a study of OX40 agonist ivuxolimab in advanced cancers. Generated by immunoSEQ multiplex PCR, the TCRdb table keeps only in-frame clones and is missing some. The table shows roughly 13,000 clones, with about 70% occurring only once. Source: CD4+ or CD8+ T cells sorted from blood, taken in a trial of the OX40 agonist ivuxolimab. The receptors were sampled from an adult with an advanced solid tumor such as melanoma, head and neck, liver or kidney cancer. CDR3s include the opening cysteine and the closing phenylalanine or tryptophan. Fields, in order: D gene, V gene, J gene, clone size, CDR3 protein, CDR3 DNA. The D gene is left open where the match is weak. Expanded clones get a size class; other rows say once, few or many, or leave the size out.

D gene: -
V gene: TRBV28
J gene: TRBJ1-3
clone size: -
CDR3 protein: CASSPTTYTIYF
CDR3 DNA: TGTGCCAGCAGCCCTACAACTTACACCATATATTTT

D gene: TRBD1
V gene: TRBV7-3
J gene: TRBJ2-1
clone size: -
CDR3 protein: CASSRGTGNNEQFF
CDR3 DNA: TGTGCCAGCAGCCGCGGGACAGGGAACAATGAGCAGTTCTTC

D gene: -
V gene: TRBV9
J gene: TRBJ2-2
clone size: few
CDR3 protein: CASTHTGELFF
CDR3 DNA: TGTGCCAGCACACACACCGGGGAGCTGTTTTTT

D gene: -
V gene: TRBV27
J gene: TRBJ2-1
clone size: -
CDR3 protein: CASSLLPGPRQFF
CDR3 DNA: TGTGCCAGCAGTTTATTGCCGGGGCCTCGGCAGTTCTTC

D gene: -
V gene: TRBV9
J gene: TRBJ2-3
clone size: -
CDR3 protein: CASSPPSTGSTDTQYF
CDR3 DNA: TGTGCCAGCAGCCCGCCGTCGACAGGCAGCACAGATACGCAGTATTTT

D gene: -
V gene: TRBV29-1
J gene: TRBJ1-5
clone size: -
CDR3 protein: CSVEEGSNQPQHF
CDR3 DNA: TGCAGCGTTGAAGAGGGGAGCAATCAGCCCCAGCATTTT

D gene: -
V gene: TRBV5-6
J gene: TRBJ2-3
clone size: -
CDR3 protein: CASSLTSSTDTQYF
CDR3 DNA: TGTGCCAGCAGCTTGACTAGTAGCACAGATACGCAGTATTTT

D gene: TRBD2
V gene: TRBV9
J gene: TRBJ2-1
clone size: -
CDR3 protein: CASSVEPAGGPYEQFF
CDR3 DNA: TGTGCCAGCAGCGTAGAGCCGGCGGGGGGCCCTTATGAGCAGTTCTTC

D gene: -
V gene: TRBV29-1
J gene: TRBJ2-1
clone size: few
CDR3 protein: CSVEWGNEQFF
CDR3 DNA: TGCAGCGTTGAATGGGGGAATGAGCAGTTCTTC

D gene: TRBD1
V gene: TRBV6-6
J gene: TRBJ2-7
clone size: few
CDR3 protein: CASWTGGYEQYF
CDR3 DNA: TGTGCCAGCTGGACAGGGGGCTACGAGCAGTACTTC

D gene: -
V gene: TRBV11-1
J gene: TRBJ2-7
clone size: -
CDR3 protein: CASSLFWTASYEQYF
CDR3 DNA: TGTGCCAGCAGCCTCTTTTGGACAGCCTCCTACGAGCAGTACTTC

D gene: -
V gene: TRBV9
J gene: TRBJ1-2
clone size: -
CDR3 protein: CASSGSGTGSYGYTF
CDR3 DNA: TGTGCCAGCAGCGGGTCCGGGACGGGGTCTTATGGCTACACCTTC

D gene: TRBD2
V gene: TRBV13
J gene: TRBJ2-1
clone size: -
CDR3 protein: CASSLVAGSYNEQFF
CDR3 DNA: TGTGCCAGCAGCTTAGTAGCGGGCTCCTACAATGAGCAGTTCTTC

D gene: -
V gene: TRBV4-1
J gene: TRBJ1-1
clone size: once
CDR3 protein: CASSHLPRGRNTEAFF
CDR3 DNA: TGCGCCAGCAGCCACCTCCCCCGGGGGAGGAACACTGAAGCTTTCTTT

D gene: TRBD1
V gene: TRBV29-1
J gene: TRBJ2-2
clone size: once
CDR3 protein: CSVESGTANTGELFF
CDR3 DNA: TGCAGCGTTGAATCTGGGACAGCGAACACCGGGGAGCTGTTTTTT

D gene: TRBD1
V gene: TRBV20-1
J gene: TRBJ1-1
clone size: medium-sized
CDR3 protein: CSVAGGTEAFF
CDR3 DNA: TGCAGTGTTGCAGGGGGAACTGAAGCTTTCTTT

D gene: TRBD2
V gene: TRBV27
J gene: TRBJ2-3
clone size: -
CDR3 protein: CASSLTPSGGPGTDTQYF
CDR3 DNA: TGTGCCAGCAGTTTAACACCTAGCGGGGGCCCAGGCACAGATACGCAGTATTTT

D gene: -
V gene: TRBV6-1
J gene: TRBJ1-5
clone size: medium-sized
CDR3 protein: CASSFSGSNQPQHF
CDR3 DNA: TGTGCCAGCAGTTTCTCAGGGAGCAATCAGCCCCAGCATTTT

D gene: -
V gene: TRBV7-9
J gene: TRBJ1-4
clone size: medium-sized
CDR3 protein: CASSGGEKLFF
CDR3 DNA: TGTGCCAGCAGCGGGGGAGAAAAACTGTTTTTT

D gene: -
V gene: TRBV27
J gene: TRBJ2-3
clone size: -
CDR3 protein: CASSYWRQAPQDTQYF
CDR3 DNA: TGTGCCAGCAGTTACTGGCGACAGGCGCCGCAAGATACGCAGTATTTT

D gene: -
V gene: TRBV19
J gene: TRBJ1-5
clone size: -
CDR3 protein: CASSFRQALDQPQHF
CDR3 DNA: TGTGCCAGTAGTTTCCGACAGGCCCTGGATCAGCCCCAGCATTTT

D gene: -
V gene: TRBV11-2
J gene: TRBJ1-2
clone size: -
CDR3 protein: CASSLGGGGYTF
CDR3 DNA: TGTGCCAGCAGCTTAGGAGGGGGGGGCTACACCTTC

D gene: -
V gene: TRBV5-4
J gene: TRBJ2-7
clone size: -
CDR3 protein: CASSWGAGEQYF
CDR3 DNA: TGTGCCAGCAGCTGGGGAGCAGGCGAGCAGTACTTC

D gene: TRBD1
V gene: TRBV7-3
J gene: TRBJ1-1
clone size: -
CDR3 protein: CASSSTGGGNTEAFF
CDR3 DNA: TGTGCCAGCAGCTCAACAGGGGGAGGGAACACTGAAGCTTTCTTT

D gene: -
V gene: TRBV6-4
J gene: TRBJ2-2
clone size: few
CDR3 protein: CASSVGLDNTGELFF
CDR3 DNA: TGTGCCAGCAGTGTTGGGCTAGATAACACCGGGGAGCTGTTTTTT

D gene: TRBD2
V gene: TRBV9
J gene: TRBJ2-3
clone size: once
CDR3 protein: CASSRSGGITDTQYF
CDR3 DNA: TGTGCCAGCAGCAGGAGCGGGGGAATCACAGATACGCAGTATTTT

D gene: -
V gene: TRBV4-3
J gene: TRBJ1-1
clone size: -
CDR3 protein: CASSQDRGFTEAFF
CDR3 DNA: TGCGCCAGCAGCCAAGATCGAGGGTTCACTGAAGCTTTCTTT

D gene: -
V gene: TRBV6-5
J gene: TRBJ2-1
clone size: -
CDR3 protein: CASSYPGGNEQFF
CDR3 DNA: TGTGCCAGCAGTTATCCTGGGGGTAATGAGCAGTTCTTC

D gene: -
V gene: TRBV6-6
J gene: TRBJ1-5
clone size: -
CDR3 protein: CASSYSYQGSNQPQHF
CDR3 DNA: TGTGCCAGCAGTTACTCATACCAGGGGTCAAATCAGCCCCAGCATTTT

D gene: TRBD1
V gene: TRBV6-5
J gene: TRBJ1-1
clone size: -
CDR3 protein: CASRKGTGSDTEAFF
CDR3 DNA: TGTGCCAGCCGTAAGGGGACAGGGTCAGACACTGAAGCTTTCTTT

D gene: -
V gene: TRBV11-2
J gene: TRBJ2-7
clone size: -
CDR3 protein: CASSLATSYEQYF
CDR3 DNA: TGTGCCAGCAGCTTAGCGACTTCCTACGAGCAGTACTTC

D gene: -
V gene: TRBV30
J gene: TRBJ1-6
clone size: once
CDR3 protein: CAWSVQGGSPLHF
CDR3 DNA: TGTGCCTGGAGTGTACAGGGTGGTTCACCCCTCCACTTT

D gene: -
V gene: TRBV25-1
J gene: TRBJ1-2
clone size: -
CDR3 protein: CATGVDYGYTF
CDR3 DNA: TGTGCCACAGGGGTAGACTATGGCTACACCTTC

D gene: -
V gene: TRBV21-1
J gene: TRBJ2-5
clone size: few
CDR3 protein: CASQEGGTYQETQYF
CDR3 DNA: TGTGCCAGTCAGGAGGGGGGGACGTACCAAGAGACCCAGTACTTC

D gene: TRBD1
V gene: TRBV9
J gene: TRBJ2-1
clone size: large
CDR3 protein: CASTLTGTGDNEQFF
CDR3 DNA: TGTGCCAGCACACTCACCGGGACAGGTGACAATGAGCAGTTCTTC

D gene: TRBD1
V gene: TRBV2
J gene: TRBJ1-2
clone size: -
CDR3 protein: CASSEETGRNENGYTF
CDR3 DNA: TGTGCCAGCAGTGAGGAGACAGGGAGAAATGAAAATGGCTACACCTTC

D gene: -
V gene: TRBV6-5
J gene: TRBJ1-5
clone size: -
CDR3 protein: CASSGPYQPQHF
CDR3 DNA: TGTGCCAGCAGCGGGCCCTATCAGCCCCAGCATTTT

D gene: -
V gene: TRBV9
J gene: TRBJ2-2
clone size: -
CDR3 protein: CASSARMQGNTGELFF
CDR3 DNA: TGTGCCAGCAGCGCCCGGATGCAGGGGAACACCGGGGAGCTGTTTTTT

D gene: TRBD1
V gene: TRBV7-2
J gene: TRBJ1-1
clone size: once
CDR3 protein: CASSFGTGSAEAFF
CDR3 DNA: TGTGCCAGCAGCTTCGGGACAGGGTCGGCTGAAGCTTTCTTT

D gene: TRBD2
V gene: TRBV4-2
J gene: TRBJ2-7
clone size: -
CDR3 protein: CASSQAAGGQNEQYF
CDR3 DNA: TGTGCCAGCAGCCAAGCAGCGGGGGGGCAAAACGAGCAGTACTTC

D gene: TRBD1
V gene: TRBV5-6
J gene: TRBJ1-1
clone size: -
CDR3 protein: CASSLVTGGNTEAFF
CDR3 DNA: TGTGCCAGCAGCTTGGTTACAGGGGGAAACACTGAAGCTTTCTTT

D gene: TRBD1
V gene: TRBV14
J gene: TRBJ1-2
clone size: -
CDR3 protein: CASSQVKPGQGNGYTF
CDR3 DNA: TGTGCCAGCAGCCAAGTGAAACCGGGACAGGGGAATGGCTACACCTTC

D gene: -
V gene: TRBV11-2
J gene: TRBJ1-5
clone size: -
CDR3 protein: CASSVGGVGGQPQHF
CDR3 DNA: TGTGCCAGCAGTGTTGGGGGAGTGGGGGGTCAGCCCCAGCATTTT

D gene: -
V gene: TRBV19
J gene: TRBJ2-3
clone size: -
CDR3 protein: CASRSGGGPEADTQYF
CDR3 DNA: TGTGCCAGTAGGTCCGGGGGAGGCCCTGAGGCAGATACGCAGTATTTT

D gene: TRBD1
V gene: TRBV7-8
J gene: TRBJ1-4
clone size: once
CDR3 protein: CASSIGGTGNEKLFF
CDR3 DNA: TGTGCCAGCAGCATAGGGGGGACAGGGAATGAAAAACTGTTTTTT

D gene: -
V gene: TRBV6-5
J gene: TRBJ1-1
clone size: few
CDR3 protein: CASSYNFNTEAFF
CDR3 DNA: TGTGCCAGCAGTTATAACTTTAACACTGAAGCTTTCTTT

D gene: -
V gene: TRBV5-5
J gene: TRBJ1-2
clone size: -
CDR3 protein: CASSQDTLGYGYTF
CDR3 DNA: TGTGCCAGCAGCCAGGACACCCTCGGCTATGGCTACACCTTC

D gene: -
V gene: TRBV9
J gene: TRBJ2-1
clone size: -
CDR3 protein: CASSVEGNNEQFF
CDR3 DNA: TGTGCCAGCAGCGTAGAAGGGAACAATGAGCAGTTCTTC

D gene: TRBD1
V gene: TRBV29-1
J gene: TRBJ1-2
clone size: -
CDR3 protein: CSVLTGGGYTF
CDR3 DNA: TGCAGCGTCCTTACAGGGGGCGGCTACACCTTC

D gene: -
V gene: TRBV25-1
J gene: TRBJ1-1
clone size: once
CDR3 protein: CASSQNTEAFF
CDR3 DNA: TGTGCCAGCAGTCAGAACACTGAAGCTTTCTTT

D gene: TRBD1
V gene: TRBV2
J gene: TRBJ2-1
clone size: once
CDR3 protein: CASRDRGAGSYNEQFF
CDR3 DNA: TGTGCCAGCAGAGACAGGGGTGCGGGCTCCTACAATGAGCAGTTCTTC

D gene: -
V gene: TRBV4-1
J gene: TRBJ1-6
clone size: -
CDR3 protein: CASSPGVNSPLHF
CDR3 DNA: TGCGCCAGCAGCCCGGGTGTCAATTCACCCCTCCACTTT

D gene: -
V gene: TRBV27
J gene: TRBJ1-4
clone size: few
CDR3 protein: CASRGPGGREKLFF
CDR3 DNA: TGTGCCAGCAGGGGGCCCGGGGGCCGGGAAAAACTGTTTTTT

D gene: -
V gene: TRBV30
J gene: TRBJ2-5
clone size: -
CDR3 protein: CAWNPIQETQYF
CDR3 DNA: TGTGCCTGGAACCCGATCCAAGAGACCCAGTACTTC

D gene: -
V gene: TRBV4-3
J gene: TRBJ2-5
clone size: large
CDR3 protein: CASSQGQRTAETQYF
CDR3 DNA: TGCGCCAGCAGCCAAGGGCAAAGGACGGCAGAGACCCAGTACTTC

D gene: -
V gene: TRBV7-9
J gene: TRBJ1-2
clone size: -
CDR3 protein: CASSDSSLTGDYGYTF
CDR3 DNA: TGTGCCAGCAGCGATTCCTCTTTGACAGGTGATTATGGCTACACCTTC

D gene: -
V gene: TRBV27
J gene: TRBJ2-5
clone size: -
CDR3 protein: CASSYGGVRSGKETQYF
CDR3 DNA: TGTGCCAGCAGTTATGGAGGGGTTAGGAGTGGGAAAGAGACCCAGTACTTC

D gene: TRBD2
V gene: TRBV27
J gene: TRBJ2-5
clone size: -
CDR3 protein: CASSPIGGGETQYF
CDR3 DNA: TGTGCCAGCAGTCCAATCGGGGGGGGAGAGACCCAGTACTTC

D gene: -
V gene: TRBV4-1
J gene: TRBJ2-7
clone size: -
CDR3 protein: CASSQDVTGRGEQYF
CDR3 DNA: TGCGCCAGCAGCCAAGATGTGACAGGTAGGGGCGAGCAGTACTTC